This T cell receptor (beta chain) was sequenced for a study of cytomegalovirus exposure and HLA in healthy donors. Study-wide points: The dataset shows that most TCR sequences were rare, while some public TCRs occurred in many donors. A list of around 160 TCR beta chains associated with cytomegalovirus was given. With high specificity and sensitivity, the classifier reportedly diagnosed cytomegalovirus status. TCR clusters originating in the first cohort tended to co-occur in the 110 or so validation repertoires, according to a later analysis.

As to this clone: Its target is not known.

Produced via immunoSEQ multiplex PCR; TCRdb's table is partial and in-frame only. The sample lists about 110,000 clones; about 92% were seen once. This CDR3 comprises 13 residues. In germline, CDR1 is SGHAT, CDR2 FQDESV (reference sequence). V lost 0 bases to trimming and J lost 4 bases, with 3 bases between them. Sequenced input: PBMCs. The sequence was collected from a woman under 30 in good health and CMV-seronegative. The gene calls are TRBV11-1 and TRBJ1-4; no clear D. The CDR3 region is CASSLAVNEKLFF. The DNA for the CDR3 is TGTGCCAGCAGCTTAGCCGTTAATGAAAAACTGTTTTTT.